This TCR beta chain appears in the sequencing data of a study of identical twins. General study findings and limits: In drawing conclusions, the study used cross-sectional statistical analysis and did not follow the same donors. For zero-insertion analyses, partial confounding could come from invariant MAIT and iNKT cells.

The table lists this clonotype with a count of one. Its antigen is currently unknown. MiXCR, applied by TCRdb to the 5' RACE reads, yields one record per CDR3 protein. The sample contains over 550,000 distinct CDR3 sequences, under 8.5% of which appear only once. V was clipped by 5 bases and J by 3 bases; unmatched bases: 6. This CDR3 comprises 16 residues. Germline lookup yields CDR1 KGHSH and CDR2 LQKENI. The same specimen was also included in a second study, on yellow fever vaccine responses in identical twins.

The sequence derives from a woman aged 18-29 years in good health. The chain combines TRBV18 with TRBJ2-2; 10 bases agree with TRBD1. Sequenced: PBMCs. As DNA, the CDR3 is TGTGCCAGCTCATCCGGGACAGGGGACTACACCGGGGAGCTGTTTTTT. Translation: CASSSGTGDYTGELFF.